These 21 T cell receptor beta chains originate from one sample sequenced in a study of STAT5B mutations in CD4+ large granular lymphocyte leukemia. The repertoire was sequenced with immunoSEQ multiplex PCR; TCRdb's copy has only in-frame clones and lacks some. Here the sample spans around 30,000 clones, around 80% being singletons. The specimen sequenced was CD4+ T cells from blood buffy coats. These receptors originate from a human donor in good health.

This clone occurred once. The chain employs TRBV27 and TRBJ2-1; a possible D gene is TRBD2 (6 bases). The CDR3 runs to 15 residues. Germline V gene lookup returns CDR1 MNHEY and CDR2 SMNVEV (reference sequence). V lost 6 bases and J 7 bases, leaving 19 bases between the germline ends. Here the CDR3 DNA reads TGTGCCAGCAGCCCTCTGGGGGGTCCCCTAAATGAGCAGTTCTTC. Amino acid sequence: CASSPLGGPLNEQFF.

For the CDR3, the DNA is TGTGCCAGCAGCCGGACTAGCGGGAAGTACGAGCAGTACTTC. Its translation: CASSRTSGKYEQYF. This chain uses TRBV27 with TRBJ2-7; TRBD2 matches at 12 bases. The V segment lost 6 bases and the J segment 4 bases; nucleotides outside the gene matches: 4. This CDR3 contains 14 residues. Germline V gene lookup returns CDR1 MNHEY and CDR2 SMNVEV (reference sequence).

V is TRBV6-5 and J is TRBJ2-7; TRBD1 matches at 10 bases. Germline CDR1 is MNHEY and CDR2 is SVGAGI. The trim removed 6 bases at V and 6 bases at J, leaving 8 bases unmatched. The CDR3 is 14 residues long. DNA for the CDR3: TGTGCCAGCAGACAGGGACAGGGGCTGGGCGAGCAGTACTTC. Translating gives CASRQGQGLGEQYF.

The chain joins TRBV11-3 to TRBJ2-1; TRBD2 agrees at 12 bases. The germline CDR1 and CDR2 sequences are SGHNT and YENEEA. The CDR3 is 16 residues long. The junction had 7 bases not matched to a gene; V was cut back by 5 bases and J by 5 bases. CDR3: CASSVSSGGAHNEQFF. The CDR3 DNA follows: TGTGCCAGCAGCGTCTCTAGCGGGGGGGCCCACAATGAGCAGTTCTTC.

The chain combines TRBV11-2 with TRBJ2-7; D tentatively reads TRBD1 or TRBD2 (6 bases each). CDR3 length equals 13 residues. Trimming left V 5 bases short and J 5 bases short, with 13 bases between. Germline-derived CDR1 and CDR2 are SGHAT and FQNNGV. Here the CDR3 DNA reads TGTGCCAGCAGCCATCTTAGGGGGGACGAGCAGTACTTC. Its translation is CASSHLRGDEQYF.

The chain uses TRBV4-1 and TRBJ2-2; D gene ambiguous. The CDR3 has 14 residues. V shed 3 bases and J shed 4 bases, with 9 bases lying between them. Per germline, CDR1 MGHRA and CDR2 YSYEKL. Here the CDR3 DNA reads TGCGCCAGCAGCCACCCCCCGGTCACCGGGGAGCTGTTTTTT. Translation: CASSHPPVTGELFF.

The rearrangement links TRBV6-1 to TRBJ1-2, with 12 positions matching TRBD1. The CDR3 totals 17 residues. After removal of 3 bases from V and 7 bases from J, the junction contained 12 bases not matched to a gene. Germline CDR1 reads MNHNS; CDR2 reads SASEGT. The CDR3 nucleotides read TGTGCCAGCAGTGAGACCTACCCGGGACAGGGGGCGGGTGGCTACACCTTC. This gives the protein CASSETYPGQGAGGYTF.

This rearrangement joins TRBV30 to TRBJ2-7; 13 nucleotides agree with TRBD2. Trimming at V came to 2 bases and at J to 4 bases, leaving 8 bases not matched to a gene. Germline V gene data show CDR1 as GTSNPN and CDR2 as SVGIG (reference sequence). The CDR3 has 16 amino acids. The CDR3 DNA reads as TGTGCCTGGAGTCTACAGGGGACTAGCGGGGTGTACGAGCAGTACTTC. Amino acid sequence: CAWSLQGTSGVYEQYF.

J is TRBJ2-1 and V is TRBV6-1, with D possibly TRBD1 on 6 matching bases. The V gene's germline CDR1 is MNHNS and CDR2 SASEGT. V shed 3 bases and J shed 10 bases, with 19 bases lying between them. The CDR3 totals 15 residues. Here the CDR3 reads CASSDQGSGQGEQFF. The CDR3 DNA follows: TGTGCCAGCAGTGATCAGGGGTCAGGTCAGGGAGAGCAGTTCTTC.

V and J are TRBV10-3 and TRBJ2-7; 11 positions match TRBD2. The CDR3 has 14 residues. Germline trimming cut 8 bases from V and 2 bases from J; bases unmatched to any gene: 5. Germline V gene sequence: CDR1 ENHRY, CDR2 SYGVKD. The CDR3 DNA follows: TGTGCCATCCGACTAGCGGGGCTACCCTACGAGCAGTACTTC. Translating gives CAIRLAGLPYEQYF.

The rearrangement joins TRBV6-5 to TRBJ2-1; D remains ambiguous. This CDR3 is built from 15 residues. Trimming pared 7 bases from V and 1 base from J, leaving 14 bases between. Germline V gives CDR1 MNHEY, CDR2 SVGAGI. The CDR3 DNA follows: TGTGCCAGCACCCGGCCGGGTGGGTCCTACAATGAGCAGTTCTTC. As protein: CASTRPGGSYNEQFF.

The gene calls are TRBV10-1 and TRBJ2-3; D is unresolved. The ends were cut back, 3 bases at V and 1 base at J, with 2 bases in the middle. CDR3 size: 12 residues. Germline V gives CDR1 WNHNN, CDR2 SYGVQD (reference sequence). CDR3 nucleotides: TGCGCCAGCAGTGATGGCACAGATACGCAGTATTTT. Protein: CASSDGTDTQYF.

The CDR3, as DNA: TGTGCCTGGAGTCCCACAGGGATCACTGAAGCTTTCTTT. This encodes CAWSPTGITEAFF. The genes are TRBV30 and TRBJ1-1; possibly TRBD1 for D (6 bases). The CDR3 runs to 13 residues. Germline CDR1 and CDR2: GTSNPN and SVGIG (reference sequence). With 2 bases removed from V and 4 bases from J, the gap between germline ends came to 11 bases.

V and J are TRBV6-1 and TRBJ1-2; 9 positions agree with TRBD1. This CDR3 is 15 amino acids long. V was pared by 2 bases and J by 4 bases, with 5 bases of the junction left unmatched. CDR1 and CDR2 (germline): MNHNS, SASEGT. CDR3 loop: CASSETDRGSYGYTF. CDR3 nucleotides: TGTGCCAGCAGTGAAACGGACAGGGGCTCCTATGGCTACACCTTC.

The gene calls are TRBV9 and TRBJ1-2; no clear D. Germline CDR1 SGDLS, CDR2 YYNGEE. The CDR3 covers 16 residues. Trimming pared 5 bases from V and 0 bases from J, leaving 17 bases between. The CDR3 spells CASSAVGQPTNYGYTF. CDR3 nucleotides: TGTGCCAGCAGTGCCGTTGGGCAGCCCACTAACTATGGCTACACCTTC. Drawing the rest from reference TRBV9 and TRBJ1-2, the complete variable domain is DSGVTQTPKHLITATGQRVTLRCSPRSGDLSVYWYQQSLDQGLQFLIQYYNGEERAKGNILERFSAQQFPDLHSELNLSSLELGDSALYFCASSAVGQPTNYGYTFGSGTRLTVV.

This chain uses TRBV18 with TRBJ1-1; tentatively, D is TRBD1 (5 bases). CDR1 and CDR2 (germline): KGHSH, LQKENI. This CDR3 has 16 amino acids. V gave up 6 bases and J gave up 0 bases, with 17 bases separating them. CDR3 DNA sequence: TGTGCCAGCTCGGGATTCGCGGAGACAGTGAACACTGAAGCTTTCTTT. As protein: CASSGFAETVNTEAFF.

The chain is built from TRBV11-2 and TRBJ2-5; the match to TRBD2 covers 7 bases. V lost 1 base and J lost 1; bases outside the gene matches: 6. CDR3 length: 16 amino acids. Germline CDR1 is SGHAT and CDR2 is FQNNGV. The CDR3 DNA is TGTGCCAGCAGCTTAGGGGCTAGCGGAGGCCAAGAGACCCAGTACTTC. It encodes CASSLGASGGQETQYF.

In nucleotides, the CDR3 is TGTGCCAGCAGACTACAGGAATACGAGCAGTACTTC. Its translation: CASRLQEYEQYF. This chain uses TRBV7-9 with TRBJ2-7; D perhaps matches TRBD1 (5 bases). This CDR3 is 12 amino acids long. The germline V gene encodes CDR1 SEHNR and CDR2 FQNEAQ (reference sequence). Trimming removed 6 bases from V and 4 bases from J, with 10 bases in between. Drawing the rest from reference TRBV7-9 and TRBJ2-7, the complete variable domain is DTGVSQNPRHKITKRGQNVTFRCDPISEHNRLYWYRQTLGQGPEFLTYFQNEAQLEKSRLLSDRFSAERPKGSFSTLEIQRTEQGDSAMYLCASRLQEYEQYFGPGTRLTVT.

This rearrangement joins TRBV2 to TRBJ2-7, with D possibly being TRBD1 (6 bases). From germline, CDR1 is SNHLY and CDR2 FYNNEI. The CDR3 is made up of 15 amino acids. V shed 5 bases and J shed 0 bases, with 14 bases lying between them. For the CDR3, the DNA is TGTGCCAGCAGTCAACAGGGCCCGATCTCCTACGAGCAGTACTTC. It encodes CASSQQGPISYEQYF.

J is TRBJ2-1 and V is TRBV15; maybe TRBD2 (6 bases). Germline V gene lookup returns CDR1 LNHNV and CDR2 YYDKDF (reference sequence). The CDR3 length is 13 residues. The ends were cut back, 7 bases at V and 8 bases at J, with 15 bases in the middle. CDR3 sequence: CATTKGTSDEQFF. CDR3 sequence (DNA): TGTGCCACCACTAAGGGGACTTCGGATGAGCAGTTCTTC. Variable domain in full (rest from reference TRBV15 and TRBJ2-1): DAMVIQNPRYQVTQFGKPVTLSCSQTLNHNVMYWYQQKSSQAPKLLFHYYDKDFNNEADTPDNFQSRRPNTSFCFLDIRSPGLGDTAMYLCATTKGTSDEQFFGPGTRLTVL.

The genes are TRBV2 and TRBJ1-5, with no clear D. V lost 8 bases and J lost 7, with 6 bases in between. The CDR3 is made up of 10 amino acids. Germline assignment: CDR1 SNHLY and CDR2 FYNNEI. CDR3 bases: TGTGCCAGCGTAGGACAGCCCCAGCATTTT. Translated: CASVGQPQHF.